This entry lists 32 T cell receptor beta chains sequenced from one sample in a study of T cells in tuberculosis listed by TCRdb under 2018. The library was generated by the immunoSEQ multiplex PCR assay. TCRdb obtained this table from immuneACCESS and retained in-frame rearrangements with V and J assigned. These tables miss some clones; where compared with another copy, unresolved V genes account for less than half of the shortfall, and the remainder is unexplained. The sample table lists 29,000 or so clones, around 90% of them with a count of one. Of the sample, 6.8% is held by the ten largest clones. Explained via the paper, the time point label denotes: new active TB diagnosis, blood taken before or within 7 days of starting treatment. The sequencing here drew on PBMCs, taken at tuberculosis diagnosis. These receptor sequences come from an adult with tuberculosis.

V gene TRBV6-6 combines with J gene TRBJ2-7, with 10 bases matching TRBD2. Germline lookup yields CDR1 MNHNY and CDR2 SVGAGI (reference sequence). This CDR3 is built from 15 residues. With V trimmed by 4 bases and J by 5 bases, 8 bases remained unmatched. CDR3: CASSFTGTSDDEQYF. In DNA, the CDR3 is TGTGCCAGCAGTTTTACCGGGACTAGCGACGACGAGCAGTACTTC.

This chain uses TRBV11-2 with TRBJ1-4; TRBD1 agrees at 7 bases. The CDR3 has 17 amino acids. V shed 7 bases and J 4 bases; nucleotides not matched to a gene: 15. The germline V gene encodes CDR1 SGHAT and CDR2 FQNNGV. The CDR3 DNA is TGTGCCAGCATGATAAGGGGCACAGGGGCCCGTAATGAAAAACTGTTTTTT. This gives the protein CASMIRGTGARNEKLFF. The complete variable domain, with remaining parts taken from reference TRBV11-2 and TRBJ1-4, reads EAGVAQSPRYKIIEKRQSVAFWCNPISGHATLYWYQQILGQGPKLLIQFQNNGVVDDSQLPKDRFSAERLKGVDSTLKIQPAKLEDSAVYLCASMIRGTGARNEKLFFGSGTQLSVL.

This CDR3 is CASSYWFSGDYEQYF. CDR3 in DNA: TGTGCCAGCAGTTACTGGTTTAGCGGAGACTACGAGCAGTACTTC. V and J are TRBV6-6 and TRBJ2-7; maybe TRBD2 (6 bases). Trimming cost V 1 base and J 3 bases, with 13 bases left between them. This CDR3 is 15 amino acids long. Germline values: CDR1 MNHNY, CDR2 SVGAGI (reference sequence).

The chain combines TRBV7-8 with TRBJ2-5; D is possibly TRBD2 (6 bases). The CDR3 is 16 amino acids. The V end lost 7 bases, the J end lost 0 bases, and 18 bases lay between the germline ends. Germline CDR1 reads SGHVS; CDR2 reads FQNEAQ. The CDR3 DNA is TGTGCCAGCACCCTCACGGCCCGGGGGAACCAAGAGACCCAGTACTTC. Residues: CASTLTARGNQETQYF.

This rearrangement joins TRBV27 to TRBJ2-1, with 11 bases lining up with TRBD2. The J segment lost 4 bases and the V segment lost 3 bases, leaving 5 bases of the junction unmatched. The CDR3 runs to 16 residues. CDR1 is MNHEY, CDR2 SMNVEV, per germline (reference sequence). CDR3 sequence: CASSLAGTSGYNEQFF. The CDR3 nucleotides are TGTGCCAGCAGTTTGGCCGGGACTAGCGGATACAATGAGCAGTTCTTC.

The V gene is TRBV4-1, the J gene TRBJ2-7; D may be TRBD2 (6 bases). This CDR3 spans 16 amino acids. Trimming removed 1 base from V and 0 bases from J, with 13 bases in between. Germline V gene data show CDR1 as MGHRA and CDR2 as YSYEKL. For the CDR3, the DNA is TGCGCCAGCAGCCAAGGTAGCGGAGAAAGCTCCTACGAGCAGTACTTC. Amino acid sequence: CASSQGSGESSYEQYF.

The chain has TRBV6-5 and TRBJ1-2; D remains ambiguous. V dropped 0 bases and J dropped 8 bases, with 10 bases sitting between them. Germline V gives CDR1 MNHEY, CDR2 SVGAGI. There are 13 residues in the CDR3. As DNA, the CDR3 is TGTGCCAGCAGTTACTCGGAACCGGGGGGCTACACCTTC. This translates into CASSYSEPGGYTF.

The J gene is TRBJ1-4, the V gene TRBV21-1; TRBD1, the D gene given by the table, was not confirmed from the DNA. TRBV21-1 is designated a pseudogene. The CDR3 is made up of 15 amino acids. The CDR3 reads CASSKVRQALGKLFF. The CDR3 nucleotides are TGTGCCAGCAGCAAAGTTAGGCAGGCCTTAGGAAAACTGTTTTTT.

The CDR3 DNA reads TGCGCCAGCAGCGAGACCCAGGGCTTCTATGGCTACACCTTC. This codes for CASSETQGFYGYTF. The gene calls are TRBV5-1 and TRBJ1-2, with D possibly matching TRBD1 (5 bases). V was trimmed by 4 bases and J by 4 bases, leaving 14 bases between them. This CDR3 has 14 residues. Looked up from germline, CDR1 is SGHRS and CDR2 is YFSETQ.

The chain couples TRBV7-9 to TRBJ2-7; 11 bases match TRBD2. The CDR3 runs to 14 residues. The V and J ends lost 5 bases and 2 bases, in that order; junction bases with no gene match: 2. CDR1 and CDR2 from the germline V gene are SEHNR and FQNEAQ (reference sequence). In DNA, the CDR3 is TGTGCCAGCAGCGAGGGACTAGCGGCCTACGAGCAGTACTTC. Residues: CASSEGLAAYEQYF.

This clone was found once. This sequence joins TRBV6-4 and TRBJ1-2; tentative D call: TRBD1 (6 bases). V was shortened by 3 bases and J by 7 bases, with 21 bases between the two germline ends. Germline lookup yields CDR1 MRHNA and CDR2 SNTAGT. The CDR3 length is 16 residues. CDR3 amino acids: CASSEARQGPHFGYTF. The CDR3 region has the DNA TGTGCCAGCAGTGAGGCGAGGCAGGGGCCTCACTTTGGCTACACCTTC.

The chain is built from TRBV27 and TRBJ1-1; TRBD1 agrees at 12 bases. Germline V CDR1 and CDR2: MNHEY, SMNVEV (reference sequence). The ends lost 5 bases at V and 4 bases at J; junction bases unmatched: 8. The CDR3 covers 16 residues. This CDR3 is CASSTGTGGVLTEAFF. The CDR3 nucleotides are TGTGCCAGCAGTACCGGGACAGGGGGCGTCCTCACTGAAGCTTTCTTT.

The rearrangement joins TRBV7-6 to TRBJ1-2, with a weak D call TRBD1 (5 bases). From germline, CDR1 is SGHVS and CDR2 FNYEAQ. Deletions cut 8 bases from V and 2 bases from J, with 15 bases between. The CDR3 runs 14 residues. The CDR3 bases are TGTGCCAGCCGACCCCAGACAGAAAACTATGGCTACACCTTC. Its protein is CASRPQTENYGYTF. The entire variable domain, with the rest obtained from reference TRBV7-6 and TRBJ1-2, is as follows: GAGVSQSPRYKVTKRGQDVALRCDPISGHVSLYWYRQALGQGPEFLTYFNYEAQQDKSGLPNDRFSAERPEGSISTLTIQRTEQRDSAMYRCASRPQTENYGYTFGSGTRLTVV.

The chain combines TRBV2 with TRBJ1-5, with a tentative D call TRBD1 (5 bases). There are 14 residues in the CDR3. Germline V gene sequence: CDR1 SNHLY, CDR2 FYNNEI. V was shortened by 6 bases and J by 2 bases, with 11 bases between the two germline ends. The chain's CDR3 is CASRGGAGNQPQHF. The DNA of the CDR3 is TGTGCCAGCAGGGGAGGGGCTGGCAATCAGCCCCAGCATTTT.

CDR3 protein: CASSPGSGDSSSPLHF. The CDR3 bases are TGCGCCAGCAGCCCCGGTTCGGGGGACTCTAGTTCACCCCTCCACTTT. The rearrangement joins TRBV5-1 to TRBJ1-6; D is possibly TRBD1 (5 bases). The CDR3 runs to 16 residues. The V gene's germline CDR1 is SGHRS and CDR2 YFSETQ. V was shortened by 4 bases and J by 9 bases, with 20 bases between the two germline ends.

The chain couples TRBV7-6 to TRBJ2-1; D possibly corresponds to TRBD1 (5 bases). The CDR3 loop spans 16 amino acids. Germline V gene data show CDR1 as SGHVS and CDR2 as FNYEAQ. The V end lost 1 base, the J end lost 4 bases, and 14 bases lay between the germline ends. CDR3 region: CASSLGTQASYNEQFF. CDR3 coding DNA: TGTGCCAGCAGCTTAGGAACACAGGCTTCTTACAATGAGCAGTTCTTC.

The gene calls are TRBV5-4 and TRBJ2-1; D is possibly TRBD1 (6 bases). Germline CDR1 is SGHNT and CDR2 is YYREEE (reference sequence). Deletions cut 2 bases from V and 9 bases from J, with 12 bases between. CDR3 length equals 13 residues. CDR3 loop: CASSFQGPGEQFF. CDR3 nucleotides: TGTGCCAGCAGCTTTCAGGGGCCGGGTGAGCAGTTCTTC.

The chain has TRBV18 and TRBJ2-1; 11 bases are a match to TRBD2. The germline gives CDR1 KGHSH, CDR2 LQKENI. V was pared by 1 base and J by 2 bases, with 1 base of the junction left unmatched. The CDR3 consists of 16 residues. The CDR3 DNA follows: TGTGCCAGCTCACCACTTAGCGGGGGGGCCTACAATGAGCAGTTCTTC. This encodes CASSPLSGGAYNEQFF. Together with reference TRBV18 and TRBJ2-1, the CDR3 gives the full variable domain: NAGVMQNPRHLVRRRGQEARLRCSPMKGHSHVYWYRQLPEEGLKFMVYLQKENIIDESGMPKERFSAEFPKEGPSILRIQQVVRGDSAAYFCASSPLSGGAYNEQFFGPGTRLTVL.

The gene calls are TRBV15 and TRBJ2-5; D unclear. CDR1 is LNHNV and CDR2 is YYDKDF in the germline V gene (reference sequence). The germline V and J ends were trimmed by 0 bases and 5 bases, with 13 bases remaining between them. This CDR3 region has 15 residues. CDR3 sequence: CATSRDAALQETQYF. The CDR3 DNA reads as TGTGCCACCAGCAGAGATGCCGCGTTACAGGAGACCCAGTACTTC.

This clone has more than one count but fewer than ten. This rearrangement joins TRBV19 to TRBJ2-6, with 13 bases fitting TRBD2. The V segment lost 4 bases and the J segment 0 bases; nucleotides outside the gene matches: 9. Per germline, CDR1 LNHDA and CDR2 SQIVND (reference sequence). CDR3 length: 20 amino acids. The CDR3 DNA reads TGTGCCAGTAGTAAGATGGGACTAGCGGGAAAAAGCTCTGGGGCCAACGTCCTGACTTTC. Protein sequence: CASSKMGLAGKSSGANVLTF.

This chain connects TRBV19 to TRBJ2-7; the D gene is possibly TRBD1 (8 bases). Germline V lookup: CDR1 LNHDA, CDR2 SQIVND (reference sequence). CDR3 length: 12 residues. CDR3 coding DNA: TGTGCTACAGGGGGGGGCTCCTACGAGCAGTACTTC. Residues: CATGGGSYEQYF. The full variable domain, in which reference TRBV19 and TRBJ2-7 provide the parts outside the CDR3, is DGGITQSPKYLFRKEGQNVTLSCEQNLNHDAMYWYRQDPGQGLRLIYYSQIVNDFQKGDIAEGYSVSREKKESFPLTVTSAQKNPTAFYLCATGGGSYEQYFGPGTRLTVT.

The chain combines TRBV10-3 with TRBJ1-1; D gene unclear. The CDR3 is 12 amino acids. The V gene's germline CDR1 is ENHRY and CDR2 SYGVKD. V shed 5 bases and J shed 9 bases, with 13 bases lying between them. The CDR3 DNA follows: TGTGCCATCAGTCCGGGGATGGGAAAAGCTTTCTTT. It is translated as CAISPGMGKAFF.

This chain links TRBV4-1 with TRBJ2-1; D perhaps matches TRBD2 (5 bases). Germline values: CDR1 MGHRA, CDR2 YSYEKL. The V gene lost 0 bases and the J gene lost 6 bases, with 15 bases spanning the gap. The length of the CDR3 is 16 residues. CDR3 nucleotide sequence: TGCGCCAGCAGCCAAGATGCTAGCCAACCGGGCAATGAGCAGTTCTTC. Translating gives CASSQDASQPGNEQFF.

The sample holds one count of this clone. The chain uses TRBV6-1 and TRBJ1-5; D is possibly TRBD1 (5 bases). Trimming shortened V by 7 bases and J by 6 bases, and 19 bases separated the two germline ends. This CDR3 has 15 amino acids. Germline V gene sequence: CDR1 MNHNS, CDR2 SASEGT. The CDR3 DNA reads TGTGCCAGCACCCTGACCGCTGCTAGGGGTCAGCCCCAGCATTTT. Amino acid sequence: CASTLTAARGQPQHF.

This sequence joins TRBV2 and TRBJ1-3; maybe TRBD1 (6 bases). The V gene's germline CDR1 is SNHLY and CDR2 FYNNEI. The V end lost 1 base, the J end lost 8 bases, and 15 bases lay between the germline ends. The CDR3 runs 15 residues. CDR3 nucleotides: TGTGCCAGCAGTGAAGGGCAGGGGACCCTCTACACCATATATTTT. Translation: CASSEGQGTLYTIYF.

The chain has TRBV14 and TRBJ2-3; no firm D call. In germline, CDR1 is SGHDN, CDR2 FVKESK. V lost 0 bases and J 5 bases, leaving 18 bases between the germline ends. This CDR3 region has 17 residues. The CDR3 DNA reads as TGTGCCAGCAGCCAAGATACTGCCTCGAGGTTTAGAGATACGCAGTATTTT. It translates to CASSQDTASRFRDTQYF.

The gene calls are TRBV9 and TRBJ2-2; maybe TRBD1 (5 bases). Trimming left V 0 bases short and J 5 bases short, with 20 bases between. The CDR3 covers 18 residues. CDR1 is SGDLS, CDR2 YYNGEE, per germline. As DNA, the CDR3 is TGTGCCAGCAGCGTAGCTACTCTGGGCAGGGCAAGGACCGGGGAGCTGTTTTTT. Its protein product is CASSVATLGRARTGELFF. Complete variable domain (other parts from reference TRBV9 and TRBJ2-2): DSGVTQTPKHLITATGQRVTLRCSPRSGDLSVYWYQQSLDQGLQFLIQYYNGEERAKGNILERFSAQQFPDLHSELNLSSLELGDSALYFCASSVATLGRARTGELFFGEGSRLTVL.

The chain combines TRBV4-2 with TRBJ1-3, with TRBD1 matching 7 bases. The trim removed 0 bases at V and 0 bases at J, leaving 5 bases unmatched. CDR1 LGHNA and CDR2 YNFKEQ come from the germline V gene. The CDR3 totals 17 residues. CDR3: CASSQEQGSFSGNTIYF. Written as DNA, the CDR3 is TGTGCCAGCAGCCAAGAACAGGGGTCTTTCTCTGGAAACACCATATATTTT.

The chain couples TRBV18 to TRBJ2-1, with a weak D call TRBD2 (5 bases). Trimming stripped 2 bases from V and 8 bases from J, with 13 bases between. In germline, CDR1 is KGHSH, CDR2 LQKENI. The CDR3 extends over 14 amino acids. CDR3 in DNA: TGTGCCAGCTCACCAGGGCCCCCCGGGGATGAGCAGTTCTTC. Its translation: CASSPGPPGDEQFF.

The chain combines TRBV28 with TRBJ2-1, with 12 bases fitting TRBD1. V was clipped by 5 bases and J by 2 bases; unmatched bases: 4. The CDR3 is made up of 16 amino acids. Per germline, CDR1 MDHEN and CDR2 SYDVKM. The CDR3 loop is CASSLRDRGPYNEQFF. CDR3 DNA: TGTGCCAGCAGTCTCAGGGACAGGGGGCCCTACAATGAGCAGTTCTTC.

The V gene is TRBV15, the J gene TRBJ2-7; a possible D gene is TRBD2 (5 bases). This CDR3 contains 18 residues. V was cut by 1 base and J by 3 bases, with 22 bases left in between. The germline CDR1 and CDR2 sequences are LNHNV and YYDKDF (reference sequence). CDR3 in amino acids: CATSRGASGQRNYYEQYF. For the CDR3, the DNA is TGTGCCACCAGCAGAGGAGCGAGCGGCCAGCGGAATTACTACGAGCAGTACTTC.

The CDR3 DNA is TGTGCCAGCAGCCCGGGGGGTAACTATGGCTACACCTTC. Residues: CASSPGGNYGYTF. This chain connects TRBV11-2 to TRBJ1-2, with D possibly being TRBD1 (5 bases). CDR3 length: 13 amino acids. V dropped 5 bases and J dropped 1 base, with 8 bases sitting between them. Germline values: CDR1 SGHAT, CDR2 FQNNGV.